These T cell receptor beta chains were read from a single sample in a study of blood T cell repertoires in COVID-19. The data were produced by immunoSEQ multiplex PCR, yet TCRdb's version contains in-frame clones alone and is incomplete. The data contain about 270,000 clones, approximately 86% of them singletons. The sequencing sample was made of PBMCs or T cells enriched from blood (not recorded which). The receptor source for this set is a woman aged 18-30 years who had recovered from COVID-19. CDR3s include the opening cysteine and the closing phenylalanine or tryptophan. The D gene is left open where the match is weak. For some rows the clone size is stated as once, few or many, or as a class when expanded; others skip it.

D	size	V	J	CDR3	DNA
.	.	TRBV15	TRBJ2-4	CATSRDAGLATGNIQYF	TGTGCCACCAGCAGAGACGCAGGGCTCGCCACTGGAAACATTCAGTACTTC
.	.	TRBV30	TRBJ1-4	CAWSAQSGASTNEKLFF	TGTGCCTGGAGTGCCCAATCTGGGGCCTCAACTAATGAAAAACTGTTTTTT
.	.	TRBV30	TRBJ2-4	CAWSVLSPLRHF	TGTGCCTGGAGTGTACTAAGCCCGTTAAGGCACTTC
.	.	TRBV5-1	TRBJ1-3	CASSLGQKSSGNTIYF	TGCGCCAGCAGCTTGGGACAGAAGTCCTCTGGAAACACCATATATTTT
TRBD1	.	TRBV5-6	TRBJ2-7	CASSLNTGTAYAYEQYF	TGTGCCAGCAGCTTGAATACCGGGACAGCCTACGCCTACGAGCAGTACTTC
.	.	TRBV28	TRBJ2-1	CASSWRRLQGGNEQFF	TGTGCCAGCAGTTGGAGGAGGCTTCAGGGGGGCAATGAGCAGTTCTTC
.	.	TRBV18	TRBJ2-7	CASSTLPGGEQYF	TGTGCCAGCTCGACTCTCCCCGGGGGCGAGCAGTACTTC
TRBD2	.	TRBV3-1/TRBV3-2	TRBJ2-7	CASSEGTSGFYEQYF	TGTGCCAGCAGCGAAGGCACTAGCGGGTTCTACGAGCAGTACTTC
TRBD1	.	TRBV13	TRBJ2-1	CASSLDRGQHNEQFF	TGTGCCAGCAGCCTCGACAGGGGACAACACAATGAGCAGTTCTTC
TRBD1	.	TRBV7-9	TRBJ2-5	CASSAQTGAQETQYF	TGTGCCAGCAGCGCACAAACAGGGGCCCAAGAGACCCAGTACTTC
.	.	TRBV19	TRBJ1-6	CASGSPNRAYNSPLHF	TGTGCCAGTGGAAGCCCCAACAGGGCCTATAATTCACCCCTCCACTTT
TRBD1	.	TRBV11-2	TRBJ2-5	CASSPRTGEETQYF	TGTGCCAGCAGCCCACGGACAGGGGAGGAGACCCAGTACTTC
.	.	TRBV6-5	TRBJ1-5	CAFATEGEEQPQHF	TGTGCCTTCGCAACGGAGGGTGAAGAGCAGCCCCAGCATTTT
.	.	TRBV10-3	TRBJ1-5	CAISDGQRGQPQHF	TGTGCCATCAGTGATGGACAGAGAGGTCAGCCCCAGCATTTT
.	.	TRBV5-6	TRBJ2-5	CASSFRQGYQETQYF	TGTGCCAGCAGCTTCCGGCAGGGGTACCAAGAGACCCAGTACTTC
.	.	TRBV2	TRBJ2-3	CASSDGSEGTDTQYF	TGTGCCAGCAGTGACGGATCAGAGGGCACAGATACGCAGTATTTT
.	.	TRBV10-3	TRBJ1-2	CAINPGVTYGYTF	TGTGCCATCAATCCGGGGGTGACGTATGGCTACACCTTC
.	.	TRBV6-2/TRBV6-3	TRBJ1-2	CASSYPGVGYTF	TGTGCCAGCAGTTACCCAGGGGTCGGCTACACCTTC
.	.	TRBV10-3	TRBJ1-1	CAISARGDTEAFF	TGTGCCATCTCCGCCCGGGGTGACACTGAAGCTTTCTTT
.	few	TRBV6-5	TRBJ1-1	CASRTQAHTEAFF	TGTGCCAGCAGAACACAGGCCCACACTGAAGCTTTCTTT
.	.	TRBV19	TRBJ2-3	CASTRTPRGTDTQYF	TGTGCCAGTACCCGGACTCCAAGGGGCACAGATACGCAGTATTTT
.	.	TRBV5-8	TRBJ2-2	CASSWEPLFAGELFF	TGTGCCAGCAGCTGGGAGCCTTTGTTCGCCGGGGAGCTGTTTTTT
TRBD1	.	TRBV4-1	TRBJ1-5	CASSAVQGASNQPQHF	TGCGCCAGCAGCGCCGTACAGGGGGCGAGCAATCAGCCCCAGCATTTT
TRBD2	.	TRBV11-3	TRBJ2-5	CASSPRTSQETQYF	TGTGCCAGCAGCCCCCGGACTAGCCAAGAGACCCAGTACTTC
TRBD2	.	TRBV7-2	TRBJ2-5	CASSLALAAETQYF	TGTGCCAGCAGCTTAGCTCTAGCGGCGGAGACCCAGTACTTC
TRBD2	few	TRBV5-4	TRBJ2-7	CASSSAYSGRGAEQYF	TGTGCCAGCAGCTCGGCCTATAGCGGGAGGGGCGCCGAGCAGTACTTC
.	.	TRBV2	TRBJ1-1	CASSGPTEKNTEAFF	TGTGCCAGCAGTGGACCAACAGAAAAGAACACTGAAGCTTTCTTT
TRBD2	.	TRBV9	TRBJ2-3	CASSVSSGGSTDTQYF	TGTGCCAGCAGCGTTTCTAGCGGGGGAAGCACAGATACGCAGTATTTT
TRBD1	.	TRBV20-1	TRBJ1-2	CGTGQDYGYTF	TGCGGAACAGGACAGGACTATGGCTACACCTTC
.	.	TRBV12-3/TRBV12-4	TRBJ2-7	CASTTGGTYEQYF	TGTGCCAGCACTACCGGCGGTACCTACGAGCAGTACTTC
.	.	TRBV30	TRBJ2-1	CAWSGSRFYNEQFF	TGTGCCTGGAGCGGTTCTCGGTTCTACAATGAGCAGTTCTTC